Listed below are T cell receptor beta chains from one sample, sequenced in a study of blood T cells in healthy people across ages. MiXCR, applied by TCRdb to the 5' RACE reads, yields one record per CDR3 protein. Among over 1,300,000 distinct CDR3 sequences listed, roughly 64% were seen once. The sequenced sample consisted of blood. These receptors all come from a man younger than 35 in good health. CDR3s leave out the opening cysteine and the closing phenylalanine or tryptophan. Each record gives: J gene, clone size, V gene, CDR3 protein. The listing skips clone size in some rows; elsewhere it reads once, few, many or a size class.

j_gene: TRBJ2-2; abundance: -; v_gene: TRBV7-7; CDR3aa: ASSLRGRAGGELF
j_gene: TRBJ1-2; abundance: few; v_gene: TRBV7-9; CDR3aa: ASSAGQNGYT
j_gene: TRBJ2-7; abundance: few; v_gene: TRBV28; CDR3aa: ASSRTAGVSYEQY
j_gene: -; abundance: -; v_gene: TRBV12-3/TRBV12-4; CDR3aa: ASSLRGTSSYNEQY
j_gene: TRBJ2-3; abundance: -; v_gene: TRBV2; CDR3aa: ASKSRQGGTQY
j_gene: TRBJ2-7; abundance: -; v_gene: TRBV2; CDR3aa: AVPGDHYEQY
j_gene: TRBJ2-1; abundance: -; v_gene: TRBV18; CDR3aa: ASSPIFTSGPINEQF
j_gene: TRBJ2-1; abundance: -; v_gene: TRBV5-1; CDR3aa: ASSPGQGGHNEQF
j_gene: TRBJ1-2; abundance: -; v_gene: TRBV4-3; CDR3aa: ASRHSGTPSGGYT
j_gene: TRBJ1-2; abundance: -; v_gene: TRBV4-1; CDR3aa: ASSPLGQGAYGYT
j_gene: TRBJ2-5; abundance: -; v_gene: TRBV27; CDR3aa: ASASLAVSYQETQY
j_gene: TRBJ2-7; abundance: -; v_gene: TRBV20-1; CDR3aa: SALRDHMSPLTYEQY
j_gene: TRBJ2-1; abundance: -; v_gene: TRBV7-9; CDR3aa: ASSLGQTYDEQF
j_gene: TRBJ1-1; abundance: -; v_gene: TRBV29-1; CDR3aa: SVVGQGRTENTEAF
j_gene: TRBJ2-2; abundance: -; v_gene: TRBV27; CDR3aa: ASSLLANGELF
j_gene: -; abundance: -; v_gene: TRBV7-9; CDR3aa: ASSLPDRDIQY
j_gene: TRBJ2-1; abundance: few; v_gene: TRBV4-1; CDR3aa: ASSQRLAGAHYNEQF
j_gene: TRBJ1-6; abundance: few; v_gene: TRBV6-6; CDR3aa: ASSYSTGPRNSPLH
j_gene: TRBJ2-7; abundance: few; v_gene: TRBV2; CDR3aa: ASSEDQIGHEQY
j_gene: TRBJ1-5; abundance: -; v_gene: TRBV24-1; CDR3aa: ATSDSDALFSQPQH
j_gene: TRBJ2-5; abundance: -; v_gene: TRBV12-5; CDR3aa: ASGLGTQETQY
j_gene: TRBJ2-5; abundance: -; v_gene: TRBV3-1; CDR3aa: ASSHWGYETQY
j_gene: TRBJ1-6; abundance: -; v_gene: TRBV30; CDR3aa: AWSIRSRTNSPLH
j_gene: TRBJ1-2; abundance: few; v_gene: TRBV12-3/TRBV12-4; CDR3aa: ASSLSSPHGYT
j_gene: TRBJ2-7; abundance: many; v_gene: TRBV29-1; CDR3aa: SALTGTPYEQY
j_gene: TRBJ2-1; abundance: -; v_gene: TRBV20-1; CDR3aa: SARDHRGYNEQF
j_gene: TRBJ2-1; abundance: -; v_gene: TRBV4-1; CDR3aa: ASSQGDGENYNEQF
j_gene: TRBJ2-1; abundance: -; v_gene: TRBV9; CDR3aa: ASSVGGRADNEQF
j_gene: TRBJ2-3; abundance: -; v_gene: TRBV14; CDR3aa: ASTMGGSTDTQY
j_gene: TRBJ2-1; abundance: -; v_gene: TRBV19; CDR3aa: ASFQYNEQF
j_gene: TRBJ1-6; abundance: -; v_gene: TRBV6-1; CDR3aa: ASSGGRDNSLLH
j_gene: TRBJ1-1; abundance: few; v_gene: TRBV5-5; CDR3aa: ASRSPYTEAF
j_gene: TRBJ1-2; abundance: -; v_gene: TRBV6-5; CDR3aa: ASSYARLGERGYT
j_gene: TRBJ2-5; abundance: -; v_gene: TRBV24-1; CDR3aa: ATSPSDRAETQY
j_gene: TRBJ2-3; abundance: -; v_gene: TRBV6-6; CDR3aa: ASAPSGIRASADTQY
j_gene: TRBJ1-1; abundance: -; v_gene: TRBV2; CDR3aa: ASSAQGPNTEAF
j_gene: TRBJ2-5; abundance: once; v_gene: TRBV18; CDR3aa: ASSQHPQETQY
j_gene: TRBJ1-2; abundance: few; v_gene: TRBV9; CDR3aa: ASSAGQGLNGYT
j_gene: TRBJ2-2; abundance: -; v_gene: TRBV5-1; CDR3aa: ASSRLMASDGELF
j_gene: TRBJ2-7; abundance: -; v_gene: TRBV20-1; CDR3aa: SARDEDRRSYEQY
j_gene: TRBJ2-7; abundance: -; v_gene: TRBV20-1; CDR3aa: SAKKQGTTYEQY
j_gene: TRBJ2-7; abundance: -; v_gene: TRBV15; CDR3aa: ATSPGQSYEQY
j_gene: TRBJ1-2; abundance: few; v_gene: TRBV2; CDR3aa: ASRREYGYT
j_gene: TRBJ2-3; abundance: -; v_gene: TRBV20-1; CDR3aa: SASKRGDTDTQY
j_gene: TRBJ2-6; abundance: few; v_gene: TRBV6-1; CDR3aa: ASRALSGANVLT